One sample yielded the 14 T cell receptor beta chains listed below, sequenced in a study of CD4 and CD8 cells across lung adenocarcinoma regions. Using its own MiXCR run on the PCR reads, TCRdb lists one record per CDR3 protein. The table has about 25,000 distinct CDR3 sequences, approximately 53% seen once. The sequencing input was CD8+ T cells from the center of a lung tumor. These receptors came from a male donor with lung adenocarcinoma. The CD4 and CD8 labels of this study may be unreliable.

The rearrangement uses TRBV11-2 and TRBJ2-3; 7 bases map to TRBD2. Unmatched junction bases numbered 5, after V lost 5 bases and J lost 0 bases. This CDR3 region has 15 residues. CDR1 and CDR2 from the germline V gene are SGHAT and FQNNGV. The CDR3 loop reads CASSILATSTDTQYF. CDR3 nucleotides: TGTGCCAGCAGCATACTAGCGACTAGCACAGATACGCAGTATTTT.

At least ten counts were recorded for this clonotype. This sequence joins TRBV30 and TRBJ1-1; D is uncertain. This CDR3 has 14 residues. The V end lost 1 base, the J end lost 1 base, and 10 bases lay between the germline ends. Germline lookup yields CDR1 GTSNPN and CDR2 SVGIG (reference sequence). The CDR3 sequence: CAWSGRVGNTEAFF. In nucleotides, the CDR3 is TGTGCCTGGAGTGGTAGGGTGGGGAACACTGAAGCTTTCTTT.

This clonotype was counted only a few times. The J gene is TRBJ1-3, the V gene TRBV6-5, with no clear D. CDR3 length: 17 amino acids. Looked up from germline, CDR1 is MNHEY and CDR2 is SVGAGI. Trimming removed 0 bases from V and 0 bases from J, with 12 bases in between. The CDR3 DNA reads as TGTGCCAGCAGTTACTCCCTGTCCGATATCTCTGGAAACACCATATATTTT. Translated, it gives CASSYSLSDISGNTIYF.

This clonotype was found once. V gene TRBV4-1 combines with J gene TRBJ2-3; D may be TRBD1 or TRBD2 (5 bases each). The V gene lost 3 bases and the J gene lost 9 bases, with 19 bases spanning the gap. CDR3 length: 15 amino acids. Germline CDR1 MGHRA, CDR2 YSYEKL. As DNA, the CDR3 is TGCGCCAGCAGCCAGGGACCCCGAGCCAAAAACACGCAGTATTTT. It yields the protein CASSQGPRAKNTQYF.

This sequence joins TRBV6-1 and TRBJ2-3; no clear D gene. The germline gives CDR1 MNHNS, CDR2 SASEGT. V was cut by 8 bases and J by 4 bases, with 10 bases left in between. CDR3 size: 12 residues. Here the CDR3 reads CASRSSSDTQYF. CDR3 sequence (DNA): TGTGCCAGCCGAAGCAGTTCAGATACGCAGTATTTT.

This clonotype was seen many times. CDR3 sequence (DNA): TGTGCCAGCAGCCCCTCCGGGACTAGCGGATACAATGAGCAGTTCTTC. Residues: CASSPSGTSGYNEQFF. This rearrangement joins TRBV12-3 or TRBV12-4 to TRBJ2-1; 11 bases match TRBD2. V trimming: 6 bases; J trimming: 4 bases; junction bases outside the gene matches: 8. This CDR3 has 16 amino acids.

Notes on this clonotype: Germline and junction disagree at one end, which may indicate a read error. CDR3 sequence: CGGRALSAKDTQYF. CDR3 nucleotide sequence: TGTGGCGGCAGGGCCCTGTCAGCCAAAGATACTCAGTATTTT. The V gene is TRBV27, the J gene TRBJ2-3, with a tentative D call TRBD1 (5 bases). CDR3 length equals 14 residues. From germline, CDR1 is MNHEY and CDR2 SMNVEV (reference sequence).

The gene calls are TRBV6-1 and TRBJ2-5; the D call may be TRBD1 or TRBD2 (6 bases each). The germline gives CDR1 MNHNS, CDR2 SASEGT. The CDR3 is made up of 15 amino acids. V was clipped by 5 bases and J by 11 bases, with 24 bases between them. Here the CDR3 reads CASSLQGRGGNTQYF. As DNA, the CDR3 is TGTGCCAGCAGTCTCCAGGGCAGGGGAGGTAACACTCAGTACTTC.

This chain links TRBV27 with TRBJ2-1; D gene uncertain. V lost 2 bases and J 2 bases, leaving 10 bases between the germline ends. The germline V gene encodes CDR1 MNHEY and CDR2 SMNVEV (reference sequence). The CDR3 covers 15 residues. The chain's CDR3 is CASSLDTVPYNEQFF. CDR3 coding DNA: TGTGCCAGCAGTTTAGACACTGTCCCCTACAATGAGCAGTTCTTC.

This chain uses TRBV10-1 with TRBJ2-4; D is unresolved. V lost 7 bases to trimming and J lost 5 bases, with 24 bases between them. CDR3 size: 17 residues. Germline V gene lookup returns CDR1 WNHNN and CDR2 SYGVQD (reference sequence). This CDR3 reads CASTTGSVSLDQNIQYF. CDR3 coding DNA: TGCGCCAGCACAACGGGCAGCGTAAGCCTAGACCAAAACATTCAGTACTTC.

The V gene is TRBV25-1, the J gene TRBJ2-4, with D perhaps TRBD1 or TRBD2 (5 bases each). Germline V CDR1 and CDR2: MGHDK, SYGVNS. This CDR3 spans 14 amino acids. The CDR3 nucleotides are TGTGGCGGCACGGGGCCAGGAGCCAAAAACACGCAGTACTTC. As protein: CGGTGPGAKNTQYF.

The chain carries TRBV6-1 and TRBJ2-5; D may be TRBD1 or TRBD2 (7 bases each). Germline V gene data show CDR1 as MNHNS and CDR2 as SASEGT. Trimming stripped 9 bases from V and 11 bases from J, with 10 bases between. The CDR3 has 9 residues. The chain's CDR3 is CARQGGQYF. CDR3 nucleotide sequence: TGTGCCAGGCAGGGGGGGCAGTACTTC.

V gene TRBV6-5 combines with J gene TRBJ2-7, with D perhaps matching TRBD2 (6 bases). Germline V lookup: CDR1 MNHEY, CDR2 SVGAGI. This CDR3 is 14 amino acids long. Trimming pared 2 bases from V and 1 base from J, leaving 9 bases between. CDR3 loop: CASSYGGGSYEQYF. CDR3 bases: TGTGCCAGCAGTTACGGTGGGGGGTCCTACGAGCAGTACTTC.

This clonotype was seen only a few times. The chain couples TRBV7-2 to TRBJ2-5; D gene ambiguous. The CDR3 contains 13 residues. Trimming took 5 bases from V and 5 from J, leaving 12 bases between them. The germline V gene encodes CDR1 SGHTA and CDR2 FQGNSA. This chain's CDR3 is CASSRGPEETQYF. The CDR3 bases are TGTGCCAGCAGCCGAGGACCAGAGGAGACCCAGTACTTC.